The clone carrying this T cell receptor beta chain was seen ten or more times. This specimen comes from a study of response to subunit inactivated influenza vaccine. TCRdb re-derived calls from the RT-PCR reads in MiXCR, one entry per CDR3 protein. The data show roughly 630,000 distinct CDR3 sequences, around 13% seen once. The sample in question was PBMCs from blood, obtained 14 to 15 days before vaccination. The sequence came from a man in his fifties who received an inactivated influenza vaccine.

Here the CDR3 reads CASSQAWGPSGKGEQYF. CDR3 coding DNA: TGTGCCAGCAGCCAAGCATGGGGTCCTAGCGGGAAAGGCGAGCAGTACTTC. The chain couples TRBV3-1 to TRBJ2-7, with 9 nucleotides matching TRBD2. CDR1 is LGHDT and CDR2 is YNNKEL in the germline V gene (reference sequence). With V trimmed by 1 base and J by 6 bases, 13 bases remained unmatched. This CDR3 region has 17 residues.